This record covers a single T cell receptor (beta chain). What it binds is unknown. TCRdb re-derived calls from the 5' RACE reads in MiXCR, one entry per CDR3 protein. The data contain around 250,000 distinct CDR3 sequences, around 6.6% of them seen just once; the ten biggest clones take up 3.5% to 4%. The sample belongs to a study of identical twins. V was shortened by 5 bases and J by 1 base, with 14 bases between the two germline ends. CDR3 length equals 15 residues. Looked up from germline, CDR1 is SEHNR and CDR2 is FQNEAQ (reference sequence). The study's findings and limits: A cross-sectional statistical analysis, not follow-up of the same donors, supported the conclusions.

These data also formed part of another study, on yellow fever vaccine responses in identical twins.

Sequencing used memory (CD45RO+) T cells sorted from blood. This receptor was obtained from a young woman in good health. This chain links TRBV7-9 with TRBJ2-5; either TRBD1 or TRBD2 may supply D (5 bases each). CDR3 bases: TGTGCCAGCAGCCTACGGGACGGTTCCCAAGAGACCCAGTACTTC. Translated: CASSLRDGSQETQYF.